This T cell receptor (beta chain) was found in a study of brain T cells in children with intractable seizures. Whole-study findings and limits: Pre-surgery blood may have been undersampled, hiding some clones. Viral specificity was inferred only from CDR3 similarity; HCMV serostatus was unknown.

Documented time point: blood from clinic visit 5 months post-surgery; TSC patient then seizure free. Surgery cases with the highest brain T cell transcript signatures were chosen for sequencing. V lost 3 bases, J lost 11 bases, and 17 bases lay in between. Per the germline V gene, CDR1 is SGHTS and CDR2 is YDEGEE. CDR3 length: 13 amino acids. Note on this clone: Its antigen is unidentified.

Sequencing was performed with immunoSEQ multiplex PCR; in TCRdb, only in-frame clones are kept and a portion is missing. The data hold 300,000 to 400,000 clones, with 93% observed a single time. The V and J genes are TRBV5-8 and TRBJ1-1, with D possibly TRBD1 on 5 matching bases. The TCR sequence derives from a boy under two years old with tuberous sclerosis and intractable seizures. This specimen was peripheral blood, taken around 5 months after surgery. The CDR3 is CASSSSGPYSAFF. Here the CDR3 DNA reads TGTGCCAGCAGCTCGTCGGGACCGTACAGCGCTTTCTTT.